This T cell receptor beta chain was sequenced during a study of shared clonotypes between healthy human individuals. The authors ran the assay at deep level. Generated by immunoSEQ multiplex PCR, the TCRdb table keeps only in-frame clones and is missing some. Of around 700,000 clones in the sample, approximately 90% were seen once. Naive CD8 populations comprised CD45RO-negative cells positively selected for CCR7, excluding terminally differentiated effector memory CD45RA+ cells. There were no recent acute infections or vaccinations among the donors, who were healthy HIV-negative adults. Each sample came from a Caucasian adult donor living in Nashville, Tennessee. The CDR3 is 16 residues long. V was cut by 0 bases and J by 2 bases, with 11 bases left in between. CDR1 and CDR2 from the germline V gene are MGHRA and YSYEKL.

The chain combines TRBV4-1 with TRBJ1-5; D is undetermined. This receptor was obtained from a man aged 25-40 years in good health. Sample: naive CD8+ T cells sorted from blood. The CDR3 protein is CASSQDVGVGNQPQHF. Here the CDR3 DNA reads TGCGCCAGCAGCCAAGATGTGGGTGTAGGCAATCAGCCCCAGCATTTT.